What follows describes a single T cell receptor beta chain. This clonotype has at least ten counts. The specificity of this receptor is unknown. Nothing much larger sits one base from this clone, and base qualities are not available. This specimen belongs to a study of human T cells and chemical hapten exposure (dated by TCRdb to about 2021). In the study overall: For sensitization, 2% DPC in acetone was applied to a 2 cm by 2 cm area of upper inner arm skin. Throughout the roughly 23-week study period, patients were also given weekly therapeutic DPC doses on the scalp. Blood samples were taken from patients before sensitization (week 0) and then at 2, 6 and about 24 weeks after DPC sensitization. From each blood RNA sample, both TCR alpha and TCR beta chains were sequenced. For TCR sequencing, blood came from about 29 alopecia patients at anywhere from one to four time points (pre-sensitization, 2, 6 and 24 weeks). Patch tests used Finn chambers with 0.01% DPC on the upper back, scored after 6 days by International Contact Dermatitis Research Group standards. Peripheral blood TCR repertoire changes were tracked in vivo in alopecia patients during primary and secondary sensitization to the hapten diphenylcyclopropenone (DPC). Alopecia areata with under or over 50% scalp involvement, alopecia totalis and alopecia universalis were represented in the patient cohort, which was mostly female. Libraries were combined into a pool for sequencing, and differences in TCR yield between samples came mainly from small differences in library volumes within the pool.

From its cysteine to its phenylalanine, the CDR3 spans 12 amino acids. The only DNA kept is the CDR3, 36 bases in frame from the first base. Relative to germline, V is 1 base shorter and J is 4 bases shorter, with 5 bases between their ends. Taken from the germline V gene, the CDR1 and CDR2 loops are SGHAT and FQNNGV. Results the study describes overall, beyond this receptor: Repeated subsampling changed both the strength of the expansion versus patch-test correlation and the threshold at which the correlation became significant. Expanded TCRs formed significantly more large CDR3 similarity clusters than pre-sensitization or healthy control sets, consistent with antigen-driven responses. Because every patient had alopecia, a presumed autoimmune disease, the patients' immune response might differ from that of healthy individuals. DPC sensitization did not change the number of TCRs with a frequency above 1 in 1000, and there was no evidence of changes in global repertoire structure. Patch test score was positively correlated with the number of PT1 expanded TCRs, with significance at thresholds 8, 16 and 32 but not at 4.

Read against the paper, the sample's time point label means: patch test 2, 6 weeks after DPC sensitization. Taken with the paper, the label for treatment or condition translates to: therapeutic diphenylcyclopropenone sensitization with weekly scalp DPC. Unfractionated whole blood was collected in Tempus Blood RNA tubes, and total RNA was extracted from that blood. At each patch-test visit, blood was drawn before the patch test was applied. To be eligible, patients had to be aged 18 to 70, diagnosed with alopecia and judged suitable for DPC therapy, while pregnant patients were excluded. Preparation of the library involved RACE. TCRdb lists the instrument as NextSeq 500. During library preparation, unique molecular identifiers were attached to individual cDNA molecules so that TCRs could be counted quantitatively and reproducibly. As for how the authors treated the data: Samples had a median of about 90,000 TCRs, with a range from about 23,224 to 750,000. The Decombinator software suite was used to annotate the V, J and CDR3 of the TCR reads. For PS versus PT1 abundance plots, all samples were subsampled to the same number of TCRs (28,000). TCRs were defined as expanded if absent before sensitization and observed at least eight times at the 2-week time point. TCRdb's own reprocessing of the public reads used fastp at Q25 and MiXCR and kept productive beta chains. Entries are consolidated by CDR3 protein sequence, retaining the most common genes and DNA. TCRdb assigned the V and J calls; the authors' analysis was not used. Within this sample are tens of thousands of distinct CDR3 sequences, with 8.5% to 10% of them counted one time only. The top ten clones comprise around 15% of the sample.

The sequence was collected from a woman aged 25-40 years with alopecia areata. Some clones in this sample may be carry-over from other donors' samples. The chain links TRBV11-2 with TRBJ2-7, with an unclear D gene assignment. The sequencing here drew on whole blood, taken in connection with sensitization to the hapten diphenylcyclopropenone (DPC). The nucleotide sequence is TGTGCCAGCAGCTTAGGTGTTTACGAGCAGTACTTC. Its protein product is CASSLGVYEQYF.